This T cell receptor beta chain is drawn from a study of cytomegalovirus exposure and HLA in healthy donors (dated by TCRdb to 2016 to 2017). About the full investigation: An earlier analysis of approximately 640 of the donors reported about 250 Gb of sequence data and 117 million unique TCR beta sequences from roughly 200 million T cells. The T cell repertoires of some 700 subjects were profiled by immunosequencing and related to cytomegalovirus serostatus. An early release covering roughly 600 HLA-typed donors comprised approximately 290 gigabases of sequencing data and around 80 million unique TCR sequences. HLA typing included class I and class II loci at four-digit resolution. Five DR-DQ haplotypes were handled as single units for association and clustering because linkage in the cohort was strong. All discovery cohort repertoires had been generated using a single sequencing platform. Among the approximately 400 genotyped donors, around 81% belonged to the genetic ancestry cluster associated with self-reported Caucasian donors. To predict cytomegalovirus infection status, the study brought together high-throughput TCR immunosequencing, statistical association of individual TCRs with disease status, and machine learning. A later analysis re-analyzed previously published TCR beta repertoires from approximately 700 donors and added high-resolution HLA genotyping to study TCR occurrence patterns. The number of donors typed differed by locus, with roughly 620-630 for A, B, C, DRB1 and DQB1, around 500 for DQA1, over 600 for DPA1, and around 430 for DPB1. Rather than drawing on any new phenotypic data, the later analysis identified candidate immune exposures from TCR beta sequences and the way those sequences occurred across donors. Among 300 to 450 genotyped donors of the cohort, an average of 235,054 unique TCR beta nucleotide sequences were sequenced per donor, about a sixth of them non-productive. Donor age, sex, ethnicity and CMV serostatus were collected together with the repertoire data. The study was designed to test whether signatures of past pathogen exposure could be identified by cataloging public T cell receptors. A later genetic analysis took genome-wide SNP genotypes for about 55% of the roughly 700 donors and used that subset as a discovery cohort. An earlier analysis of some 600 of the donors applied high-throughput TCR beta sequencing to assess whether each TCR beta V gene segment acted as functional or pseudogenic. In addition to the first cohort of approximately 670 subjects, a separate validation cohort of 120 different subjects was used. General study outcomes and caveats: A later genetic analysis reported fewer N-insertions in productive TCRs among donors in an Asian-associated ancestry cluster than the approximately 700-donor mean. Because counts were too low, roughly 18 rarely observed V segments, including chromosome 9 orphons, were left out of the earlier analysis of 500 to 650 of the donors. In a later genetic analysis, a missense DCLRE1C variant was associated with V-gene and J-gene trimming of TCR beta chains, and the association was replicated in an independent cohort. The study listed approximately 150 TCR beta chains as associated with cytomegalovirus. A further reported finding was that TCR beta sequences accurately predicted the HLA-A and HLA-B alleles for most subjects in the first cohort. The 87-base-pair reads could not distinguish some IMGT-functional V segments, including TRBV6-2 and TRBV6-3, so those segments were excluded. A group of highly shared sequence variants was considered likely to be a technical artifact of the sequencing pipeline. In a later analysis, several top co-occurrence clusters were reported to appear linked to parvovirus B19, influenza, CMV and Epstein-Barr virus. In this cohort, only TCR beta chains were sequenced, and detectable features were limited by the absence of alpha or paired-chain data. According to the authors, the approach could potentially be generalized to other disease states and immunological phenotypes. Three of the identified cytomegalovirus-associated TCR beta chains were confirmed in vitro to be specific for cytomegalovirus antigens. A later analysis found that HLA-associated TCR beta chains were more clonally expanded and had lower generation probabilities than equally common non-associated chains. According to a later analysis, most CMV-associated TCR beta chains appeared to be HLA-restricted, and the HLA associations seemed to be driven largely by CMV exposure. For the cohort, immune exposure information was limited to CMV serostatus. Correlated functional status among segregating V segments might be attributable to linkage disequilibrium, but an unknown experimental factor could not be ruled out. Most TCR sequences were observed very rarely across donors, whereas some public TCRs were present in many individuals. According to a later analysis, TCR association rates differed among HLA loci, with DRB1 alleles showing the most associated TCRs and HLA-C alleles showing the fewest. Presence/absence analyses assumed roughly uniform sequencing depth across donors, an assumption that may not hold. Broadly in line with IMGT annotations, most TCR beta V segments showed up in productive rearrangements about 87% or about 30% of the time in an earlier analysis of 450 to 750 of the donors. When HLA alleles, especially DR and DQ, strongly co-occurred, TCR associations were difficult to assign to individual alleles. Because some donors lacked HLA typing at each locus, the association tests relied only on the typed subset. Specific HLA alleles were associated with 15,000 to 20,000 TCR beta sequences at a false discovery rate of 0.05 in a later analysis. The classifier was reported to diagnose cytomegalovirus status with high specificity and sensitivity in both the original cohort and the validation cohort.

Libraries were prepared through the immunoSEQ multiplex PCR assay. A mixture of 60 forward primers for TCR Vbeta segments and 13 reverse primers for TCR Jbeta segments was used in the multiplex PCR. The CDR3 region of rearranged TCR beta genes was amplified from genomic DNA by a multiplex PCR assay. Amplified TCR beta libraries were sequenced as 87-base-pair reads on the Illumina HiSeq System. Per the original workflow: A later analysis counted tens of millions of unique TCR beta chains across the 500 to 850 repertoires, and approximately 11 million of these chains were shared by at least two donors. Raw reads were error-corrected and collapsed into unique sequences with a nearest-neighbor algorithm that merged closely related sequences to remove PCR and sequencing errors. V, D and J gene segments were assigned by aligning CDR3 sequences to IMGT reference sequences. For a sequence to be retained, a match of at least six nucleotides was required to both a V gene segment and a J gene segment. A rearrangement was called productive if the CDR3 had no stop codons and remained in frame with V and J, and every other rearrangement was called non-productive. CDR3 was defined by IMGT convention, running from the second conserved V-encoded cysteine to the conserved J-encoded phenylalanine. The earlier analysis of about 620 of the donors excluded sequences that lacked an unambiguous match to a single V gene segment. In an earlier analysis of a few hundred of the donors, a V segment was called functional when productive rearrangements were above 56.7%, and segregating when the standard deviation between donors exceeded 5%. A statistical classification framework was built to diagnose cytomegalovirus status from the catalog of TCR beta chain sequences. A later analysis assigned V and J genes by comparing TCR nucleotide sequences with IMGT/GENE-DB human TR gene sequences. The TCRdist pipeline was used in a later analysis to assign CDR3 sequences and most-parsimonious VDJ recombination scenarios. In a later analysis, every TCR beta chain was defined by the combination of its CDR3 amino acid sequence and its V-gene family, and reads without a unique V-gene family were dropped. In a later analysis, fewer than 650 highly shared, low-generation-probability nucleotide sequences were removed to address suspected cross-contamination and a sequencing artifact. In a later analysis, a clonal expansion index for each public chain was calculated from normalized within-repertoire ranks of inferred template counts. In a later analysis, generation probabilities were computed with a VDJ recombination model fitted to out-of-frame rearrangements, and the resulting probabilities were checked against IGoR. Hypergeometric tests were used in a later analysis to score TCR-TCR, TCR-HLA and TCR-CMV co-occurrence, with a repertoire-size bias correction applied to the TCR pairs. To estimate false discovery rates, a later analysis permuted the HLA or CMV assignments 20 times. In a later analysis, co-occurring TCRs were grouped using DBSCAN, with TCRdist sequence similarity added in when clustering inside HLA-allele-positive subsets. For co-occurrence clustering, repertoires with fewer than 30,000 or more than 120,000 public chains were excluded, along with roughly five repertoires with anomalous nucleotide sharing. Here the immuneACCESS table is served through TCRdb, limited to in-frame sequences with V and J called. Missing clones are a known gap in these copies; in checked studies unresolved V genes cover under half, and the rest lacks a known reason. The DNA gave D and trimming, while V, J and clone size come from that table. Recorded for this sample are around 170,000 clones; more than 75% of them occurred a single time. Over 1.1% of the sample is taken by the ten largest.

The cohort was made up of hundreds of healthy bone marrow donors. Cohort members were all nominally healthy when sampled, although unrecorded immune exposures were likely present. The donor was CMV seronegative and belonged to the group of several hundred seronegative cohort members. Each donor provided a peripheral blood sample, and peripheral blood mononuclear cells were used for TCR beta sequencing. Genomic DNA was extracted from the blood cell samples with the Qiagen DNeasy Blood Extraction Kit. Here V drops 4 bases and J drops 1 base, and the junction holds 2 bases not matched to any gene. CDR1 and CDR2, per the germline V gene, are SGHRS and YFSETQ. The cysteine opens and the phenylalanine closes a CDR3 of 14 amino acids. Here the CDR3 DNA is all that survives: 42 bases in frame from base 1. Comment on this clone: Its specific antigen is unknown. Per-base qualities were not stored, and no clone one base away is much larger.

This sequence was found in a male donor in good health and CMV-seronegative. The chain links TRBV5-1 with TRBJ2-3, and TRBD2 aligns with 8 junction nucleotides. Sequenced sample: PBMCs. The CDR3 reads CASSPGLGTDTQYF. At the DNA level, the sequence is TGCGCCAGCAGCCCGGGACTAGGCACAGATACGCAGTATTTT.